This T cell receptor beta chain was retrieved from a study of blood T cell repertoires in COVID-19. V shed 7 bases, J shed 3 bases, and the junction held 6 bases outside the gene matches. The CDR3 extends over 14 amino acids. Germline CDR1 is WNHNN and CDR2 is SYGVQD (reference sequence). Data came from immunoSEQ multiplex PCR; TCRdb stores just in-frame clones and leaves some out. The table lists roughly 150,000 clones, around nine tenths of them singletons, with roughly 2.9% in the top ten. This sequence originates from a man in his 60s with active or convalescent COVID-19. Sequenced material: peripheral blood. The chain joins TRBV10-1 to TRBJ2-7, with 10 bases aligning to TRBD2. The CDR3 DNA reads as TGCGCCAGCACCCTAAGCGGGAGGGGCTACGAGCAGTACTTC. Its protein product is CASTLSGRGYEQYF.